These T cell receptor beta chains were read from a single sample in a study of control samples from healthy donors and cancer patients. Some clones are missing from TCRdb's copy, which holds only in-frame ones; the method was immunoSEQ multiplex PCR. The sample yields 100,000 to 120,000 clones, approximately 88% seen once. The specimen sequenced was PBMCs. The receptors were gathered from a woman aged 60 to 75 with lung cancer. Both conserved end residues are part of each CDR3. The order of the fields is J gene, V gene, CDR3 protein.

j_call: TRBJ2-2
v_call: TRBV5-1
cdr3_aa: CASSLEGTNTGELFF

j_call: TRBJ1-3
v_call: TRBV7-7
cdr3_aa: CASSLELGNTIYF

j_call: TRBJ2-7
v_call: TRBV6-5
cdr3_aa: CASSSTTPPTYEQYF

j_call: TRBJ1-1
v_call: TRBV27
cdr3_aa: CASSSDRLNTEAFF

j_call: TRBJ2-3
v_call: TRBV7-9
cdr3_aa: CASSSETGKSRRFADTQYF

j_call: TRBJ1-1
v_call: TRBV7-2
cdr3_aa: CASSLASMNTEAFF

j_call: TRBJ1-3
v_call: TRBV7-8
cdr3_aa: CASSFPDGNTIYF

j_call: TRBJ1-2
v_call: TRBV6-6
cdr3_aa: CASSRQGENYGYTF

j_call: TRBJ1-2
v_call: TRBV12-3/TRBV12-4
cdr3_aa: CASTMGDGYGYTF

j_call: TRBJ2-5
v_call: TRBV18
cdr3_aa: CASSPPVGETQYF

j_call: TRBJ2-7
v_call: TRBV30
cdr3_aa: CAWRPGLAVHYEQYF

j_call: TRBJ1-1
v_call: TRBV5-6
cdr3_aa: CASSLGRVTTEAFF

j_call: TRBJ2-5
v_call: TRBV5-3
cdr3_aa: CARSLDRGKVAGETQYF

j_call: TRBJ1-2
v_call: TRBV6-2/TRBV6-3
cdr3_aa: CASSRTGTRTNYGYTF

j_call: TRBJ1-6
v_call: TRBV30
cdr3_aa: CAWSVPSRGVGPTLHF

j_call: TRBJ2-1
v_call: TRBV30
cdr3_aa: CAGDRGYYNEQFF

j_call: TRBJ2-5
v_call: TRBV7-9
cdr3_aa: CASSLVQGPQETQYF